The clone carrying this T cell receptor beta chain was detected ten times or more. Its cognate antigen is unknown. These data originate in a study of breast tumors, draining lymph nodes, adjacent tissues. Samples came from axillary lymph nodes draining the breast cancer. Overall study results and limits: Tumor TCR diversity was below lymph nodes but above nontumor tissue. Compared with basal-like, luminal-like tumors shared significantly more repertoire with nontumor tissue. Data fit most tumor T cells coming from lymph node, expanding in tumor.

TCRdb called the multiplex PCR reads again in MiXCR, with one record for every CDR3 protein. The repertoire holds 150,000 to 200,000 distinct CDR3 sequences, roughly a third seen once, with around 3.5% in the top ten. Sequenced material: axillary lymph node tissue. The source is a female donor with breast cancer. Some clones in this sample may be carry-over from other donors' samples.

CDR3 in amino acids: CASSVGMGKGAYEQYF. CDR3 in DNA: TGTGCCAGCAGCGTAGGCATGGGAAAGGGGGCCTACGAGCAGTACTTC. The chain links TRBV9 to TRBJ2-7; perhaps TRBD1 as D (6 bases). Germline V lookup: CDR1 SGDLS, CDR2 YYNGEE. The CDR3 sequence is 16 residues long. V dropped 0 bases and J dropped 2 bases, with 15 bases sitting between them.